This entry is about one TCR beta chain. When sampled, the donors appeared nominally healthy, though they likely had unrecorded immune exposures. The data were obtained in a study of cytomegalovirus exposure and HLA in healthy donors. The germline V and J ends were trimmed by 4 bases and 9 bases, with 19 bases remaining between them. The CDR3 contains 15 residues. Germline V gives CDR1 LNHDA, CDR2 SQIVND (reference sequence). The PCR contained 60 Vbeta and 13 Jbeta primers. Source study methods: As a later analysis found, there were 80 million or so unique TCR beta chains, of which some 10 million were shared. Only in-frame clones appear in the TCRdb table, and some are missing; sequencing was by immunoSEQ multiplex PCR. That table is the source of V, J and clone size, and D and trimming were worked out from the DNA. Among 150,000 or so clones listed, less than 75% were seen once.

The clonotype comes from a girl aged 5-17 years in good health and CMV-seronegative. The rearrangement links TRBV19 to TRBJ2-1; D possibly corresponds to TRBD2 (6 bases). The sequencing sample was made of PBMCs. CDR3 loop: CASSKVDSLGGEQFF. CDR3 in DNA: TGTGCCAGTAGTAAGGTGGACTCCCTGGGGGGTGAGCAGTTCTTC.